A selection of T cell receptor beta chains follows, all from one sample in a study of OX40 agonist ivuxolimab in advanced cancers. Measured with immunoSEQ multiplex PCR; TCRdb has only the in-frame clones, and not every one. The sample has approximately 80,000 clones, about 91% seen once. The material sequenced was CD4+ or CD8+ T cells sorted from blood, taken in a trial of the OX40 agonist ivuxolimab. These receptors were taken from an adult with an advanced solid tumor such as melanoma, head and neck, liver or kidney cancer. CDR3s include the opening cysteine and the closing phenylalanine or tryptophan. The D gene is left open where the match is weak. Only part of the rows carry a size: once, few, many, or a class if the clone is expanded.

D	V	size	J	DNA	CDR3
-	TRBV25-1	-	TRBJ1-2	TGTGCCAGCAGTGAATTGCGAAGGGGCTACACCTTC	CASSELRRGYTF
-	TRBV6-4	-	TRBJ1-1	TGTGCCAGCAGTGACTCGTCCAGGGCCACTGAAGCTTTCTTT	CASSDSSRATEAFF
TRBD1	TRBV2	-	TRBJ2-1	TGTGCCAGCAACATCAGGGGGAATGAGCAGTTCTTC	CASNIRGNEQFF
-	TRBV28	-	TRBJ1-3	TGTGCCAGCAATGATCCCTTAGGGGGAGGAAACACCATATATTTT	CASNDPLGGGNTIYF
-	TRBV19	-	TRBJ2-3	TGTGCCAGTAGTTCTCTCACAGCGGGCACAGATACGCAGTATTTT	CASSSLTAGTDTQYF
TRBD1	TRBV6-1	-	TRBJ2-5	TGTGCCACCCGGGATCCAGGGGGAAGAGAGACCCAGTACTTC	CATRDPGGRETQYF
-	TRBV7-6	-	TRBJ2-2	TGTGCCAGCAGCTTAGTGGCAGCCCCGGGAACCGGGGAGCTGTTTTTT	CASSLVAAPGTGELFF
-	TRBV28	once	TRBJ1-2	TGTGCCAGCAGCGCCCAGAGTGGGATCGGTGGCTACACCTTC	CASSAQSGIGGYTF
-	TRBV5-4	-	TRBJ2-3	TGTGCCAGCAGCTTTCAGGGTTCAGATACGCAGTATTTT	CASSFQGSDTQYF
-	TRBV18	once	TRBJ2-7	TGTGCCAGCTCACCCCGGACGGAACGGGAGCAGTACTTC	CASSPRTEREQYF
-	TRBV14	few	TRBJ1-2	TGTGCCAGCAGCCGCCCCTCCTCTACTGCCCAATACACCTTC	CASSRPSSTAQYTF
-	TRBV7-9	-	TRBJ1-1	TGTGCCAGCACCCAGGACGGGAACACTGAAGCTTTCTTT	CASTQDGNTEAFF
-	TRBV11-1	-	TRBJ2-7	TGTGCCAGCAGCCGACCTGACTACTCCTACGAGCAGTACTTC	CASSRPDYSYEQYF
-	TRBV5-1	-	TRBJ1-5	TGCGCCAGCAGCTTGGAGGGGAGCAATCAGCCCCAGCATTTT	CASSLEGSNQPQHF
TRBD1	TRBV10-3	-	TRBJ2-1	TGTGCCGCCTATACAGGACAGGGTCACGGTGAGCAGTTCTTC	CAAYTGQGHGEQFF
TRBD2	TRBV27	-	TRBJ2-7	TGTGCCAGCCTGGGACTAGCGGGAGATGACGAGCAGTACTTC	CASLGLAGDDEQYF
-	TRBV21-1	-	TRBJ1-2	TGTGCCAGCAGCAACGCCCGTGAGGGGGTAGGCTACACCTTC	CASSNAREGVGYTF
TRBD1	TRBV10-3	-	TRBJ2-7	TGTGCCATCAGGGAACCGGGACAGGTCTACGAGCAGTACTTC	CAIREPGQVYEQYF
-	TRBV27	-	TRBJ2-7	TGTGCCAGCAGTCGCCGACAGGGAGGTGTGGGTTCGGGCTACGAGCAGTACTTC	CASSRRQGGVGSGYEQYF
-	TRBV10-2	once	TRBJ1-3	TGCGCCAGCAGCGACAGCCGCTCTGGAAACACCATATATTTT	CASSDSRSGNTIYF
-	TRBV12-5	-	TRBJ1-5	TGTGCTAGTGGTGAGACAAGTAGCAATCAGCCCCAGCATTTT	CASGETSSNQPQHF
-	TRBV27	-	TRBJ1-2	TGTGCCAGCGGACAGAGAGCTAACTATGGCTACACCTTC	CASGQRANYGYTF
TRBD1	TRBV19	-	TRBJ2-2	TGTGCCAGTAGTACAGGGGGCTCCGCTAACACCGGGGAGCTGTTTTTT	CASSTGGSANTGELFF
-	TRBV2	few	TRBJ2-3	TGTGCCAGCAGTAGAGGGTATATGGATACGCAGTATTTT	CASSRGYMDTQYF
TRBD1	TRBV5-1	-	TRBJ2-7	TGCGCCAGCAGCGAGGGGGCGAATACACTGTACGAGCAGTACTTC	CASSEGANTLYEQYF
TRBD2	TRBV4-1	-	TRBJ2-2	TGCGCCAGCAGCCCGACTAGCGGGTCCTCGCCGGGGTCCAACACCGGGGAGCTGTTTTTT	CASSPTSGSSPGSNTGELFF
-	TRBV5-1	-	TRBJ1-1	TGCGCCAGCAGCTTGGCCGGTCCCAACACTGAAGCTTTCTTT	CASSLAGPNTEAFF
-	TRBV19	-	TRBJ2-7	TGTGCCAGTACCCAACAGGGCATCTCGTCCGAGCAGTACTTC	CASTQQGISSEQYF
-	TRBV29-1	once	TRBJ2-1	TGCAGCGTTGGGTTAGCTGAGCAGTTCTTC	CSVGLAEQFF
-	TRBV30	-	TRBJ2-6	TGTGCCTGGAGGCGGATTGGGTCTGGGGCCAACGTCCTGACTTTC	CAWRRIGSGANVLTF
TRBD2	TRBV7-3	few	TRBJ2-3	TGTGCCAGCAGCTTACTAGCGGGGTCCACAGATACGCAGTATTTT	CASSLLAGSTDTQYF
-	TRBV20-1	-	TRBJ2-7	TGCAGTGCCCCTAGGGACATCGAGCAGTACTTC	CSAPRDIEQYF
-	TRBV6-1	-	TRBJ2-1	TGTGCCAGCAGTGACCTTGGAAGGACCTCTTACAATGAGCAGTTCTTC	CASSDLGRTSYNEQFF
TRBD1	TRBV6-1	-	TRBJ2-7	TGTGCCAGCAGCGCCTCTACAGGGGTCCCCTACGAGCAGTACTTC	CASSASTGVPYEQYF
TRBD1	TRBV11-2	-	TRBJ1-4	TGTGCCAGCAGCTCCTCCGGGACAGGGGCTGAAAAACTGTTTTTT	CASSSSGTGAEKLFF
TRBD1	TRBV28	-	TRBJ2-3	TGTGCCAGCAGCTTATTGGACAGGGCAATCAGCACAGATACGCAGTATTTT	CASSLLDRAISTDTQYF
-	TRBV4-2	-	TRBJ2-1	TGTGCCAGCAGCCAAGAGTATCGAGCAGACAATGAGCAGTTCTTC	CASSQEYRADNEQFF
TRBD2	TRBV2	few	TRBJ2-4	TGTGCCAGCAGGGGACTAGCGGGAGTTAACATTCAGTACTTC	CASRGLAGVNIQYF
-	TRBV7-2	-	TRBJ2-1	TGTGCCAGCAGTTCGAGCGGTCCGGTTTACTCCCGTTCAGGGAATGAGCAGTTCTTC	CASSSSGPVYSRSGNEQFF
TRBD1	TRBV10-3	-	TRBJ1-2	TGTGCCATCAGTGGGGACAGGGGGCGCCTCGGCTACACCTTC	CAISGDRGRLGYTF
TRBD1	TRBV7-3	-	TRBJ1-2	TGTGCCAGCAGCGTAACCGGGACAGACTATGGCTACACCTTC	CASSVTGTDYGYTF